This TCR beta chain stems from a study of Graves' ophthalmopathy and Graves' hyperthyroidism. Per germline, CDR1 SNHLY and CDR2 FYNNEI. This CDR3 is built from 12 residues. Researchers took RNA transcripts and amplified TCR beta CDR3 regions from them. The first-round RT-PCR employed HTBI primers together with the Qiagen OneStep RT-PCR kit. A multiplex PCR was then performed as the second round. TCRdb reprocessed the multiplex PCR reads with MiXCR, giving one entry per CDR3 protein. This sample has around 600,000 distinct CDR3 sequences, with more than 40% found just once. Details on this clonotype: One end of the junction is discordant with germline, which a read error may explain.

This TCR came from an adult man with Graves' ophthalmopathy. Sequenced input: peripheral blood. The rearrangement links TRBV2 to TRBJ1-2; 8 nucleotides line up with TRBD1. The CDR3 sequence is CASRQGDYDYTF. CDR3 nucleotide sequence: TGTGCCAGCAGACAGGGGGACTATGACTACACCTTC.